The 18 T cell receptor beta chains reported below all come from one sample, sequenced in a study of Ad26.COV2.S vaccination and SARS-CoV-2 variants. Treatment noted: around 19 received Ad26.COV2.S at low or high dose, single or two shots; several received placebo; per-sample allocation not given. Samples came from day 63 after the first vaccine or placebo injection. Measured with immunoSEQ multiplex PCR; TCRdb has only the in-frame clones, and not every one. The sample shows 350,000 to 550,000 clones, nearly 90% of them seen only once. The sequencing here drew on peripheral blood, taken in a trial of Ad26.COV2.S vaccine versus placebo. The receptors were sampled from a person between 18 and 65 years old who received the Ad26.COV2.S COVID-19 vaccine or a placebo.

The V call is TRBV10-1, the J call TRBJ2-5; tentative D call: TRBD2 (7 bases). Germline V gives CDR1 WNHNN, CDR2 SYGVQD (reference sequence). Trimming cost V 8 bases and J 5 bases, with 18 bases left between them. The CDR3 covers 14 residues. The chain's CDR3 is CASWGEGGVETQYF. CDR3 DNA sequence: TGCGCCAGCTGGGGGGAAGGGGGGGTTGAGACCCAGTACTTC.

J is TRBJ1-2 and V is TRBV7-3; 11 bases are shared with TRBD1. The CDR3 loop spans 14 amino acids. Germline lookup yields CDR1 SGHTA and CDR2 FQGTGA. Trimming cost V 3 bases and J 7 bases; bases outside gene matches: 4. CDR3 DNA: TGTGCCAGCAGCTTGGGACAGGGGGGACTTGGCTACACCTTC. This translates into CASSLGQGGLGYTF. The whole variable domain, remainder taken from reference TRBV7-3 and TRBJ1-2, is GAGVSQTPSNKVTEKGKYVELRCDPISGHTALYWYRQSLGQGPEFLIYFQGTGAADDSGLPNDRFFAVRPEGSVSTLKIQRTERGDSAVYLCASSLGQGGLGYTFGSGTRLTVV.

The CDR3 loop reads CASSRDRNTEAFF. The CDR3 coding sequence is TGTGCCAGCAGCCGTGACCGGAACACTGAAGCTTTCTTT. V is TRBV7-2 and J is TRBJ1-1; no clear D. The CDR3 is 13 residues long. CDR1 is SGHTA and CDR2 is FQGNSA in the germline V gene. The V and J ends lost 5 bases and 1 base respectively, with 8 bases between them.

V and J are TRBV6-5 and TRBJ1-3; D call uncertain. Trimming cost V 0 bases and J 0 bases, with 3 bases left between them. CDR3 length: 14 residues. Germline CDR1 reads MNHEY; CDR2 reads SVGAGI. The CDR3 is CASSYSVSGNTIYF. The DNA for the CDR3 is TGTGCCAGCAGTTACTCGGTCTCTGGAAACACCATATATTTT.

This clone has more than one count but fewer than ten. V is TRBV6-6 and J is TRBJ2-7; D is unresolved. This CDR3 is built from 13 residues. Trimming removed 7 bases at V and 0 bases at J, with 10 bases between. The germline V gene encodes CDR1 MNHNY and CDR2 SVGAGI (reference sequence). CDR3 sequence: CASTLGNSYEQYF. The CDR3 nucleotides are TGTGCCAGCACCCTTGGGAACTCCTACGAGCAGTACTTC.

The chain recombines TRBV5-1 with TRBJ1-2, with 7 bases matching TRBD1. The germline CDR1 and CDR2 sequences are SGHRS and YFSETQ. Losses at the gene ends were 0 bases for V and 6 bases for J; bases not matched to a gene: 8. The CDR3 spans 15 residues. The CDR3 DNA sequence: TGCGCCAGCAGCTTGGGACAGGGCATATACGATGGCTACACCTTC. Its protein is CASSLGQGIYDGYTF.

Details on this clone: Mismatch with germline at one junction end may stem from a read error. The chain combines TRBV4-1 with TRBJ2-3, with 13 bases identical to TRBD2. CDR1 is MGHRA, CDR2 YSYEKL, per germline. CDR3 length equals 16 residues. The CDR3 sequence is CASSQPGLAGSYTRYF. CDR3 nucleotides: TGCGCCAGCAGCCAGCCGGGACTAGCGGGGAGTTATACGCGGTATTTT.

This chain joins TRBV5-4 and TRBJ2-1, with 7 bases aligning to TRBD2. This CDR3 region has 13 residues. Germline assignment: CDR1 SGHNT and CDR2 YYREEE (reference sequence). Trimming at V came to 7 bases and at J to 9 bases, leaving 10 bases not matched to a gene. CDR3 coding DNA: TGTGCCAGCCTGGGCCGGGAGGTGGGTGAGCAGTTCTTC. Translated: CASLGREVGEQFF.

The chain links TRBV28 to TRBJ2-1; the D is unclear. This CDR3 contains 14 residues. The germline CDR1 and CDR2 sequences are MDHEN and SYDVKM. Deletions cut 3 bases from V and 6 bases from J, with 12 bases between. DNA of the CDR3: TGTGCCAGCAGTTTCAAGCCTCCAAGCAATGAGCAGTTCTTC. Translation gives CASSFKPPSNEQFF.

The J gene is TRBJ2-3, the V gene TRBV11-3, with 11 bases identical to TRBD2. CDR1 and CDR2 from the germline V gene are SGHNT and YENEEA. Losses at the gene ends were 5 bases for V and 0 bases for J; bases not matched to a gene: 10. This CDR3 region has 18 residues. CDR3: CASSRRSGRVPSTDTQYF. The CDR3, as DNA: TGTGCCAGCAGCCGCCGTAGCGGGAGGGTTCCTAGCACAGATACGCAGTATTTT. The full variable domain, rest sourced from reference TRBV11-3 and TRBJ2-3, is EAGVVQSPRYKIIEKKQPVAFWCNPISGHNTLYWYLQNLGQGPELLIRYENEEAVDDSQLPKDRFSAERLKGVDSTLKIQPAELGDSAVYLCASSRRSGRVPSTDTQYFGPGTRLTVL.

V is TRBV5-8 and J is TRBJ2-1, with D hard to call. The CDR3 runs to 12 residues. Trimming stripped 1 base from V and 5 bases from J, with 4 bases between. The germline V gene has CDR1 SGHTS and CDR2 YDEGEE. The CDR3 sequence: CASSLTDNEQFF. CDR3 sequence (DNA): TGTGCCAGCAGCTTGACAGACAATGAGCAGTTCTTC.

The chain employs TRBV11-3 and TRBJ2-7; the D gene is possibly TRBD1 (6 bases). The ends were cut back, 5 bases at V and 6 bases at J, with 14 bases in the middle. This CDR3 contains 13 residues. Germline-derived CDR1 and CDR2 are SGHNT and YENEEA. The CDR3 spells CASSGGTIREQYV. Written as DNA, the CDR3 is TGTGCCAGCAGCGGGGGCACCATTCGCGAGCAGTACGTC.

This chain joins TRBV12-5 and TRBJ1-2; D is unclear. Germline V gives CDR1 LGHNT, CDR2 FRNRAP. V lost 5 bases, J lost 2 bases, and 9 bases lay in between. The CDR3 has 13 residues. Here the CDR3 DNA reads TGTGCTAGTGGTCCCGAGATCAACTATGGCTACACCTTC. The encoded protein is CASGPEINYGYTF.

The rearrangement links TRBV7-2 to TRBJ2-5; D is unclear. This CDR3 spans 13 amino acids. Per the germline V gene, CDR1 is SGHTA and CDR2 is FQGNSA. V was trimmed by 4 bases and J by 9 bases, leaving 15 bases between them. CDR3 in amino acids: CASSSPGGSAQYF. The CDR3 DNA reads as TGTGCCAGCAGCTCCCCCGGTGGGTCAGCCCAGTACTTC.

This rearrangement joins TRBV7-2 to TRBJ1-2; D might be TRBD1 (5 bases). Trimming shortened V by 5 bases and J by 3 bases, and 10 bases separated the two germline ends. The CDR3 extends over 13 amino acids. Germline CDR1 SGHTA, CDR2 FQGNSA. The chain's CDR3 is CASSRTGDYGYTF. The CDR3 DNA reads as TGTGCCAGCAGCCGAACAGGTGACTATGGCTACACCTTC.

CDR3 region: CASSSGVGTSAYNEQFF. CDR3 coding DNA: TGTGCCAGCAGTTCAGGGGTGGGGACTAGCGCATACAATGAGCAGTTCTTC. The V call is TRBV6-2 or TRBV6-3, the J call TRBJ2-1; 10 nucleotides align to TRBD2. The germline V gene encodes CDR1 MNHEY and CDR2 SVGEGT. This CDR3 has 17 amino acids. The V segment lost 4 bases and the J segment 4 bases; nucleotides outside the gene matches: 10.

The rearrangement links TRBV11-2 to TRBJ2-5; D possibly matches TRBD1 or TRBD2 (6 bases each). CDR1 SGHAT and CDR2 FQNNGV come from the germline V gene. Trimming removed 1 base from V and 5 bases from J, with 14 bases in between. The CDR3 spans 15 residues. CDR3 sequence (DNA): TGTGCCAGCAGCTTAGTATGGGGGGCCGGGGAGACCCAGTACTTC. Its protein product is CASSLVWGAGETQYF.

For the CDR3, the DNA is TGCGCCAGCAGCTCCCGGGACAGGGTGTTAGAGCAGTACTTC. Protein: CASSSRDRVLEQYF. The chain links TRBV5-1 to TRBJ2-7; 9 bases are a match to TRBD1. Germline trimming cut 3 bases from V and 7 bases from J; bases unmatched to any gene: 8. This CDR3 spans 14 amino acids. CDR1 and CDR2 (germline): SGHRS, YFSETQ.